The clone carrying this T cell receptor (beta chain) was seen at least ten times. Its antigen is unknown. The data originate from a study of identical twins. Only healthy Caucasians were included as donors. Losses at the gene ends were 5 bases for V and 1 base for J; bases not matched to a gene: 6. This CDR3 region has 16 residues. A template switching step contributed a universal primer site, while unique molecular identifiers were present in the cDNA. MiXCR was run by TCRdb on the 5' RACE reads, yielding one entry per CDR3 protein. The data hold around 960,000 distinct CDR3 sequences, with roughly 12% observed a single time. Regarding the study as a whole: Beta out-of-frame twin sharing showed a weaker excess. Reduced insertions were recorded for abundant cord blood beta clonotypes, with no such pattern in memory repertoires.

The same sample was also studied in work on yellow fever vaccine responses in identical twins.

The chain combines TRBV12-3 or TRBV12-4 with TRBJ2-2; 8 positions agree with TRBD2. Input material: PBMCs. The receptor was derived from a woman under 30 in good health. CDR3 DNA sequence: TGTGCCAGCAGTCCGAGCGGGGGCCGGAACACCGGGGAGCTGTTTTTT. It yields the protein CASSPSGGRNTGELFF.